This T cell receptor beta chain was identified in a study of metastatic and nonmetastatic thyroid tumors. Study-wide background: Comparison of repertoires was carried out across blood and tumor or nodule tissue from malignant and benign thyroid patients.

Broader study findings: TCR beta diversity was reportedly significantly higher in malignant thyroid tumors than benign nodules, in blood and tumor.

All patients reached thyroid surgery having received no treatment beforehand. In the original analysis: Clinicopathological groups of papillary thyroid cancer showed CDR3 differences that were used to build a distant-metastasis classifier. Using MiXCR, TCRdb re-called clones from the PCR reads. The V and J calls were not made by the authors but by TCRdb's processing. The data contain about 35,000 clones, about 29% of them singletons. Many counts were recorded for this clone. Its antigen remains unidentified. The sequenced sample consisted of blood. This receptor was identified in a female donor with papillary thyroid cancer or a benign thyroid nodule (not recorded which). Some clones in this sample may be carry-over from other donors' samples.

Here the CDR3 reads CSVPRTGGYGYTF. CDR3 nucleotide sequence: TGCAGCGTACCCAGGACAGGGGGGTATGGCTACACCTTC. The chain links TRBV29-1 to TRBJ1-2, with 10 positions matching TRBD1. The CDR3 has 13 amino acids. V gave up 6 bases and J gave up 5 bases; unmatched junction bases: 6. Per the germline V gene, CDR1 is SQVTM and CDR2 is ANQGSEA.